Here is one TCR beta chain with its context. Its matching antigen is unknown. The PCR was carried out with 60 Vbeta primers and 13 Jbeta primers. The repertoire was sequenced with immunoSEQ multiplex PCR; TCRdb's copy has only in-frame clones and lacks some. This sample has around 130,000 clones, with 50% to 75% found just once. All the people who gave samples were healthy bone marrow donors. J lost 6 bases, V lost 4 bases, and 6 bases had no gene match. CDR3 length: 15 amino acids. Germline V gene lookup returns CDR1 MNHEY and CDR2 SVGAGI. This entry comes from a study of cytomegalovirus exposure and HLA in healthy donors. Findings and limits, study-wide: Researchers catalogued approximately 170 TCR beta chains as cytomegalovirus-associated. Three chains tied to CMV proved CMV antigen-specific in vitro.

Sample: PBMCs. The genes are TRBV6-5 and TRBJ2-1; 10 nucleotides align to TRBD2. This sequence was found in a woman aged 40 to 49 in good health and CMV-seropositive. CDR3 sequence reads: CASSSSGRSPNEQFF. In nucleotides, the CDR3 is TGTGCCAGCAGTTCTAGCGGGAGAAGTCCCAATGAGCAGTTCTTC.